This T cell receptor beta chain was profiled in a study of tumor-infiltrating lymphocytes in primary liver carcinoma. Study results and limitations: CD8+ and CD4+ repertoires went uncompared, the samples being bulk unsorted.

As regards this clonotype: Its antigen is not known. At one end the junction does not follow the germline gene, possibly because of a read error.

They got blood RNA out of unsorted whole blood and also pulled out germline DNA. The CDR3 extends over 15 amino acids. Germline V CDR1 and CDR2: SGHAT, FQDESV (reference sequence). Using a constant-region primer together with ProtoScript II reverse transcriptase, TCR beta cDNA was made from 500 to 650 ng of total RNA. ARM-PCR was slightly modified, and three nested multiplex PCR rounds with it gave rise to the TCR beta libraries. A C-beta reverse primer and TRBV1-TRBV30 forward primers served in each of the first two PCR rounds, at 9 to 11 cycles apiece. TCRdb analysed the multiplex PCR reads with MiXCR anew, one entry per CDR3 protein. Found here are about 320,000 distinct CDR3 sequences, roughly two thirds of them singletons; the top ten hold roughly 9%.

The origin of this receptor is a man aged 40-50 years with primary liver carcinoma and hepatitis B virus infection. Material for sequencing was peripheral blood. The chain carries TRBV11-1 and TRBJ2-3; D is undetermined. Written as DNA, the CDR3 is TGTGCCAACAGCCGGAACAGTATCGCCACAGATACGCAGTATTTT. Its translation: CANSRNSIATDTQYF. Supplemented by reference TRBV11-1 and TRBJ2-3, the full variable domain reads EAEVAQSPRYKITEKSQAVAFWCDPISGHATLYWYRQILGQGPELLVQFQDESVVDDSQLPKDRFSAERLKGVDSTLKIQPAELGDSAMYLCANSRNSIATDTQYFGPGTRLTVL.